This TCR beta chain appears in the sequencing data of a study of OX40 agonist ivuxolimab in advanced cancers. The wider study: Patients took ivuxolimab, an agonistic anti-OX40 (CD134) antibody. With a range of roughly 20 to 85, age averaged approximately 60 years, and about 80% were male. Antecedent anti-PD-1, anti-PD-L1 or anti-CTLA-4 therapy was permissible, with roughly 36% having received some. Study results and limitations: Compared with CD4+, CD8+ T cells on average had more expanded clones.

Germline values: CDR1 MNHNY, CDR2 SVGAGI (reference sequence). The trim removed 4 bases at V and 2 bases at J, leaving 3 bases unmatched. The CDR3 covers 15 residues. A note on this clone: Its antigen is unknown.

The assay was immunoSEQ multiplex PCR, and TCRdb's table has in-frame clones only and misses some. The top ten hold roughly 1% of the sample, which has about 140,000 clones, about 93% seen once. The chain links TRBV6-6 to TRBJ2-2; 8 bases are shared with TRBD1. The sequencing used CD4+ or CD8+ T cells sorted from blood, collected in a trial of the OX40 agonist ivuxolimab. The TCR was taken from an adult with an advanced solid tumor such as melanoma, head and neck, liver or kidney cancer. CDR3 sequence reads: CASSLQGVNTGELFF. The CDR3 DNA sequence: TGTGCCAGCAGTTTACAGGGGGTCAACACCGGGGAGCTGTTTTTT.